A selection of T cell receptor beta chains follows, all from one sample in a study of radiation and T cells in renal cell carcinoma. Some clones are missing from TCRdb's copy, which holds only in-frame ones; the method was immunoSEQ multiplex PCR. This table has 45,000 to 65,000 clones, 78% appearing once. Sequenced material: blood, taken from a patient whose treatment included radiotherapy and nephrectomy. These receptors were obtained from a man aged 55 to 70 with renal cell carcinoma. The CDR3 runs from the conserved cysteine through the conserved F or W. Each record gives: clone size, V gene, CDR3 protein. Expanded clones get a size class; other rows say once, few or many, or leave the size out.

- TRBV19 CASSIGSGANVLTF
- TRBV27 CASSPTYRGGYEQYF
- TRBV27 CASSWGGGGAYTQYF
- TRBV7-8 CASSLETASLLFSGYTF
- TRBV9 CASSVKIDRGRHQPQHF
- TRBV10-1 CASSEGGWGDNEQFF
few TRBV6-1 CASSEAAGLADTQYF
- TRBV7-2 CASGTTNTGELFF
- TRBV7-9 CASSFRSPETQYF
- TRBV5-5 CASSLGGEKLFF
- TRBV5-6 CASSLGFRGAGELFF
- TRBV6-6 CASSHLGRNTEAFF
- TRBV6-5 CASSYSRGKTQYF
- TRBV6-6 CASRRIAGGNYQPQHF
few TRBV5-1 CASSFAQGNNEQFF
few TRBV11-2 CASSLGPSGGETQYF
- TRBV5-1 CASSLDGQPTTDTQYF
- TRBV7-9 CASSFLAESSGANVLTF
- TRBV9 CASSVEGTRDAEQFF
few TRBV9 CASSATGNTEAFF
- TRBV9 CASSDGGAGILAKETQYF
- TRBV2 CASSSPGSRSSTEAFF
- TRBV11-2 CASSPARDKDYGYTF